This TCR beta chain was observed in a study of blood T cell repertoires in COVID-19. Across the study: From T cells, B-cell-depleted T cells, or PBMCs came the material, which was cDNA or gDNA.

Profiled with immunoSEQ multiplex PCR; TCRdb holds only in-frame clones, not every one. The data contain about 270,000 clones, 88% of them singletons. The CDR3 totals 13 residues. The germline V gene has CDR1 SGDLS and CDR2 YYNGEE. V lost 4 bases and J lost 6, with 13 bases in between. The clonotype originates from a man aged 60-69 years who had recovered from COVID-19. Sequencing was done on a sample of peripheral blood. The rearrangement joins TRBV9 to TRBJ1-2; D unresolved. The CDR3 bases are TGTGCCAGCAGCCATGGCAGTATGGATGGCTACACCTTC. Its protein is CASSHGSMDGYTF.